This TCR beta chain came from a study of blood T cell repertoires in COVID-19. Study at large: Sites in the United States, Italy and Spain provided acute and convalescent COVID-19 samples.

In regard to this clone: Other DNA sequences from this sample encode an identical CDR3 as well.

Seattle cases were enrolled at active infection and followed longitudinally. Original data processing: Amplification with reference gene primers provided the estimates of nucleated cell counts. The table came from immunoSEQ multiplex PCR; TCRdb's copy has only in-frame clones and leaves some out. The V and J calls and the clone size are those of that table, but D and trimming were determined from the DNA. Among around 470,000 clones listed, roughly 89% were seen once. This receptor was identified in a man between 18 and 29 years old with COVID-19, enrolled during active disease. Input material: peripheral blood.

CDR3 in DNA: TGTGCCAGCAGCGCGGACAGGGACTATGGCTACACCTTC. Protein sequence: CASSADRDYGYTF. The rearrangement links TRBV5-4 to TRBJ1-2, with 8 bases matching TRBD1. V was pared by 4 bases and J by 3 bases, with 2 bases of the junction left unmatched. CDR1 is SGHNT, CDR2 YYREEE, per germline (reference sequence). There are 13 residues in the CDR3.